This T cell receptor beta chain was captured by sequencing in a study of control samples from healthy donors and cancer patients. The data were produced by immunoSEQ multiplex PCR, yet TCRdb's version contains in-frame clones alone and is incomplete. The top ten clones hold 1% of a sample with approximately 150,000 clones, 96% of them seen once. The sequencing sample was made of blood. The clonotype originates from a woman under 40 in good health.

The DNA of the CDR3 is TGCGCCAGCAGCTTGGCTTCGTGGGAGGGCTCAGGGGAGACCCAGTACTTC. It is translated as CASSLASWEGSGETQYF. The rearrangement uses TRBV5-1 and TRBJ2-5; 7 positions match TRBD2. The germline V gene has CDR1 SGHRS and CDR2 YFSETQ. The trim removed 0 bases at V and 5 bases at J, leaving 13 bases unmatched. The CDR3 is 17 amino acids.